A selection of T cell receptor beta chains follows, all from one sample in a study of blood T cell repertoires in COVID-19. Some clones are missing from TCRdb's copy, which holds only in-frame ones; the method was immunoSEQ multiplex PCR. The profile shows more than 150,000 clones, 80% to 90% of them singletons. The sample was peripheral blood. The receptors come from a man aged 25-40 years with active or convalescent COVID-19. Both conserved end residues are part of each CDR3. The order of the fields is J gene, V gene, CDR3 length, clone size, D gene, CDR3 protein, CDR3 DNA. The D gene is left open where the match is weak. Rows give clone size only sometimes, using once, few, many, or a class for an expanded clone.

J: TRBJ2-5; V: TRBV9; length: 17; size: -; D: -; CDR3: CASSVAETIENGETQYF; DNA: TGTGCCAGCAGCGTAGCTGAGACTATAGAGAATGGGGAGACCCAGTACTTC
J: TRBJ2-3; V: TRBV5-1; length: 14; size: -; D: -; CDR3: CASSLSPFTDTQYF; DNA: TGCGCCAGCAGCTTGTCTCCGTTCACAGATACGCAGTATTTT
J: TRBJ1-1; V: TRBV9; length: 14; size: -; D: -; CDR3: CASRAPGIDTEAFF; DNA: TGTGCCAGCAGGGCCCCGGGGATCGATACTGAAGCTTTCTTT
J: TRBJ2-2; V: TRBV5-1; length: 16; size: once; D: TRBD1; CDR3: CASSPGQGANTGELFF; DNA: TGCGCCAGCAGCCCAGGACAGGGAGCGAACACCGGGGAGCTGTTTTTT
J: TRBJ1-2; V: TRBV5-6; length: 15; size: -; D: TRBD1; CDR3: CASTNKGAGNYGYTF; DNA: TGTGCCAGCACTAATAAGGGGGCCGGTAACTATGGCTACACCTTC
J: TRBJ1-2; V: TRBV5-1; length: 14; size: -; D: -; CDR3: CASRFDGGNYGYTF; DNA: TGCGCCAGCAGGTTCGACGGGGGGAACTATGGCTACACCTTC
J: TRBJ1-5; V: TRBV29-1; length: 15; size: few; D: -; CDR3: CSVAEGNGRHQPQHF; DNA: TGCAGCGTCGCAGAGGGAAATGGCCGCCATCAGCCCCAGCATTTT
J: TRBJ2-3; V: TRBV12-3/TRBV12-4; length: 11; size: -; D: -; CDR3: CASSPADTQYF; DNA: TGTGCCAGCAGTCCTGCAGATACGCAGTATTTT
J: TRBJ1-2; V: TRBV4-1; length: 14; size: once; D: -; CDR3: CASSQDPGDAGYTF; DNA: TGCGCCAGCAGCCAAGACCCCGGGGATGCGGGCTACACCTTC
J: TRBJ2-1; V: TRBV21-1; length: 18; size: -; D: -; CDR3: CASSNTSGRNRDYNEQFF; DNA: TGTGCCAGCAGCAACACCAGCGGGAGAAATAGGGATTACAATGAGCAGTTCTTC
J: TRBJ1-2; V: TRBV19; length: 14; size: -; D: TRBD1; CDR3: CASHGTGVNYGYTF; DNA: TGTGCCAGCCACGGGACAGGGGTTAACTATGGCTACACCTTC
J: TRBJ1-4; V: TRBV4-3; length: 15; size: -; D: TRBD1; CDR3: CASSQDHRGREKLFF; DNA: TGCGCCAGCAGCCAAGATCACAGGGGACGGGAAAAACTGTTTTTT
J: TRBJ1-2; V: TRBV2; length: 13; size: few; D: TRBD1; CDR3: CASSETGVHGYTF; DNA: TGTGCCAGCAGTGAGACAGGGGTACATGGCTACACCTTC
J: TRBJ2-1; V: TRBV4-3; length: 15; size: -; D: TRBD1; CDR3: CASSRQGASYNEQFF; DNA: TGCGCCAGCAGCAGACAGGGGGCAAGTTACAATGAGCAGTTCTTC
J: TRBJ2-1; V: TRBV5-5; length: 15; size: -; D: -; CDR3: CASTTAGASYNEQFF; DNA: TGTGCCAGCACCACCGCGGGGGCCTCCTACAATGAGCAGTTCTTC
J: TRBJ1-2; V: TRBV24-1; length: 13; size: -; D: TRBD1; CDR3: CATSQGGNYGYTF; DNA: TGTGCCACCAGTCAAGGGGGCAACTATGGCTACACCTTC
J: TRBJ2-7; V: TRBV7-2; length: 14; size: -; D: TRBD1; CDR3: CASSFGTGTYEQYF; DNA: TGTGCCAGCAGCTTTGGGACAGGAACCTACGAGCAGTACTTC
J: TRBJ1-6; V: TRBV13; length: 13; size: once; D: -; CDR3: CASSWAGNSPLHF; DNA: TGTGCCAGCAGCTGGGCGGGGAATTCACCCCTCCACTTT
J: TRBJ2-7; V: TRBV6-4; length: 14; size: -; D: TRBD1; CDR3: CASSVGQGSYEQYF; DNA: TGTGCCAGCAGTGTGGGACAGGGGTCCTACGAGCAGTACTTC
J: TRBJ1-1; V: TRBV18; length: 15; size: -; D: TRBD1; CDR3: CASSPGTGAWTEAFF; DNA: TGTGCCAGCTCACCCGGGACAGGGGCCTGGACTGAAGCTTTCTTT
J: TRBJ2-1; V: TRBV9; length: 15; size: -; D: TRBD2; CDR3: CASSELAGVGNEQFF; DNA: TGTGCCAGCAGTGAACTAGCGGGAGTCGGGAATGAGCAGTTCTTC
J: TRBJ2-5; V: TRBV3-1/TRBV3-2; length: 14; size: once; D: TRBD2; CDR3: CASSQQGGQETQYF; DNA: TGTGCCAGCAGCCAACAGGGAGGGCAAGAGACCCAGTACTTC
J: TRBJ2-7; V: TRBV19; length: 14; size: -; D: TRBD2; CDR3: CASRAGGSTYEQYF; DNA: TGTGCCAGTAGAGCGGGAGGCTCGACCTACGAGCAGTACTTC
J: TRBJ1-5; V: TRBV19; length: 18; size: -; D: -; CDR3: CASSIVSSGDYSNQPQHF; DNA: TGTGCCAGTAGTATAGTCTCCAGCGGGGACTATAGCAATCAGCCCCAGCATTTT
J: TRBJ1-2; V: TRBV18; length: 11; size: few; D: -; CDR3: CASSGQYGYTF; DNA: TGTGCCAGCTCAGGACAGTATGGCTACACCTTC
J: TRBJ2-2; V: TRBV24-1; length: 13; size: -; D: -; CDR3: CATSWQSTGELFF; DNA: TGTGCCACCTCGTGGCAGTCCACCGGGGAGCTGTTTTTT
J: TRBJ2-1; V: TRBV11-2; length: 14; size: -; D: -; CDR3: CASSLAGIVNEQFF; DNA: TGTGCCAGCAGCTTAGCGGGGATAGTCAATGAGCAGTTCTTC
J: TRBJ2-2; V: TRBV6-4; length: 14; size: -; D: -; CDR3: CASSAGWDTGELFF; DNA: TGTGCCAGCAGTGCAGGGTGGGACACCGGGGAGCTGTTTTTT
J: TRBJ1-3; V: TRBV5-1; length: 14; size: -; D: -; CDR3: CASSDSASGNTIYF; DNA: TGCGCCAGCAGCGACAGCGCCTCTGGAAACACCATATATTTT
J: TRBJ2-7; V: TRBV19; length: 15; size: -; D: -; CDR3: CASSITPGAGDEQYF; DNA: TGTGCCAGTAGTATAACCCCCGGCGCAGGCGACGAGCAGTACTTC
J: TRBJ1-5; V: TRBV5-6; length: 16; size: -; D: -; CDR3: CASSLTGILSNQPQHF; DNA: TGTGCCAGCAGCTTAACAGGAATTCTTAGCAATCAGCCCCAGCATTTT
J: TRBJ1-3; V: TRBV9; length: 12; size: -; D: -; CDR3: CASTRTGNTIYF; DNA: TGTGCCAGCACCAGAACCGGAAACACCATATATTTT
J: TRBJ2-4; V: TRBV2; length: 12; size: -; D: -; CDR3: CASLDNKNIQYF; DNA: TGTGCCAGCTTAGATAACAAAAACATTCAGTACTTC
J: TRBJ2-5; V: TRBV15; length: 12; size: -; D: -; CDR3: CATSLRGETQYF; DNA: TGTGCCACCAGTTTGAGAGGGGAGACCCAGTACTTC
J: TRBJ2-3; V: TRBV9; length: 18; size: -; D: TRBD1; CDR3: CASSVARRTGILTDTQYF; DNA: TGTGCCAGCAGCGTCGCGCGACGGACAGGGATTCTCACAGATACGCAGTATTTT
J: TRBJ1-2; V: TRBV28; length: 12; size: -; D: -; CDR3: CASLTVWYGYTF; DNA: TGTGCCAGCCTAACCGTCTGGTATGGCTACACCTTC
J: TRBJ2-1; V: TRBV27; length: 17; size: -; D: -; CDR3: CASSLIPLDSAYNEQFF; DNA: TGTGCCAGCAGTTTAATTCCCTTGGACTCTGCCTACAATGAGCAGTTCTTC
J: TRBJ1-2; V: TRBV19; length: 12; size: -; D: -; CDR3: CASSMSGLGYTF; DNA: TGTGCCAGTAGTATGTCGGGGTTAGGCTACACCTTC
J: TRBJ1-2; V: TRBV30; length: 13; size: -; D: -; CDR3: CAWSLRVSVGYTF; DNA: TGTGCCTGGAGCCTCAGGGTATCCGTAGGCTACACCTTC
J: TRBJ1-3; V: TRBV10-3; length: 15; size: once; D: -; CDR3: CAINPGGGTGNTIYF; DNA: TGTGCCATCAACCCGGGAGGGGGTACTGGAAACACCATATATTTT
J: TRBJ1-6; V: TRBV2; length: 13; size: -; D: TRBD1; CDR3: CASADRENSPLHF; DNA: TGTGCCTCGGCAGACAGGGAGAATTCACCCCTCCACTTT
J: TRBJ2-3; V: TRBV9; length: 18; size: -; D: -; CDR3: CASSLAGWNDGGADTQYF; DNA: TGTGCCAGCTCCCTCGCCGGATGGAATGACGGCGGAGCAGATACGCAGTATTTT
J: TRBJ1-5; V: TRBV27; length: 14; size: -; D: TRBD1; CDR3: CASSLRGLNQPQHF; DNA: TGTGCCAGCAGTTTAAGGGGGCTAAATCAGCCCCAGCATTTT
J: TRBJ2-5; V: TRBV5-1; length: 16; size: -; D: TRBD2; CDR3: CASSLVLAGGLETQYF; DNA: TGCGCCAGCAGCTTGGTCCTAGCGGGAGGGCTCGAGACCCAGTACTTC
J: TRBJ1-3; V: TRBV28; length: 14; size: -; D: -; CDR3: CASSFLTGGNTIYF; DNA: TGTGCCAGCAGTTTCCTGACAGGCGGAAACACCATATATTTT
J: TRBJ1-3; V: TRBV21-1; length: 16; size: -; D: -; CDR3: CASSTPGRQVVHTIYF; DNA: TGTGCCAGCAGCACTCCAGGGCGACAGGTCGTACACACCATATATTTT